The source of this T cell receptor beta chain is a study of cytomegalovirus exposure and HLA in healthy donors (dated by TCRdb to about 2017). Looking at the study overall: According to a later analysis, one platform produced both the roughly 120 validation repertoires and the 670 or so repertoires of the first cohort. The study was designed to test whether signatures of past pathogen exposure could be identified by cataloging public T cell receptors. Besides the first cohort of about 730 subjects, a separate validation cohort made up of 90 to 150 different subjects was used. High-throughput TCR immunosequencing, statistical association of individual TCRs with disease status, and machine learning were combined to predict cytomegalovirus infection status. General study outcomes and caveats: The authors suggested that the approach could potentially be extended to other disease states and immunological phenotypes. A later analysis had no HLA typing for the validation cohort, so co-occurrence there was scored across all 110 or so repertoires. In the study, approximately 160 TCR beta chains were listed as associated with cytomegalovirus. While some public TCRs were present in many individuals, most TCR sequences turned up only very rarely across donors. The classifier was reported to diagnose cytomegalovirus status with high specificity and sensitivity in both the original cohort and the validation cohort. A later analysis found that TCRs clustered in the first cohort also tended to co-occur in the roughly 120 validation repertoires, with just under 95% of cluster scores above 0. Three of the identified cytomegalovirus-associated TCR beta chains were confirmed in vitro to be specific for cytomegalovirus antigens.

Library preparation used the immunoSEQ multiplex PCR assay. Per the source publication's procedure: A statistical classification framework was built for diagnosing cytomegalovirus status from the catalog of TCR beta chain sequences. Entries here come from immuneACCESS through TCRdb and include only in-frame sequences with V and J called. Some clones fail to appear in such tables; in the studies checked, an unresolved V gene covers under half of the shortfall, and the cause of the remainder is unknown. V, J and clone size are those of that table, while D and trimming were read from the DNA. This sample has tens of thousands of clones in its table, and 94% of those were observed once. The leading ten clones occupy about 4.1% of the sample. Regarding this clone: The clone's antigen remains unknown. Base qualities are not recorded, but no much larger clone differs from it by a single base.

The donors belonged to the validation cohort of about 110 subjects, which was separate from the approximately 700-subject first cohort. Material for sequencing was PBMCs. The TCR originated in a man aged 18 to 29 in good health and CMV-seropositive.

The CDR3 reads as follows: CASSGGQASNYGYTF. The bases read TGTGCCAGCAGCGGGGGACAGGCAAGTAACTATGGCTACACCTTC. The receptor chain draws on TRBV9 and TRBJ1-2, and TRBD1 matches 8 of the central bases. From a lookup of the germline V gene, CDR1 and CDR2 are SGDLS and YYNGEE. Clipping removes 3 bases from V and 1 base from J, with 5 as the unmatched junction base count. There are 15 amino acids in the CDR3, from cysteine to phenylalanine inclusive. Of the read, only the CDR3 DNA is kept; its 45 bases are in frame from base 1.